This T cell receptor (beta chain) is drawn from a study of breast tumors, draining lymph nodes, adjacent tissues. Study results and limitations: Tumor TCR diversity was below lymph nodes but above nontumor tissue.

In the case of this clonotype: Its antigen remains unknown.

TCRdb re-called the multiplex PCR reads with MiXCR, one entry per CDR3 protein. The sample consists of about 24,000 distinct CDR3 sequences, 68% of them appearing once. Germline V lookup: CDR1 MNHNS, CDR2 SASEGT. This CDR3 has 15 residues. Trimming at V came to 3 bases and at J to 5 bases, leaving 10 bases not matched to a gene. Sequenced input: tumor-adjacent breast tissue. The sequence was obtained from a female donor with breast cancer. Some clones in this sample may be carry-over from other donors' samples. V gene TRBV6-1 combines with J gene TRBJ2-7, with 7 bases matching TRBD1. The CDR3 DNA reads as TGTGCCAGCAGTGACGGCTCGGACAGGTTCCACGAGCAGTACTTC. It is translated as CASSDGSDRFHEQYF.